This TCR beta chain is from a study of blood T cell repertoires in COVID-19. Profiling relied on immunoSEQ multiplex PCR, and the TCRdb table lists in-frame clones only, not all of them. Seen here are 170,000 or so clones, just over 85% observed once, and the top ten hold approximately 9%. The length of the CDR3 is 17 residues. Living in 25 or so US areas, the participants were between roughly 18 and 90 years of age. Self-reported history from a screening survey and questionnaire set each donor's cohort. This clonotype originated in a woman aged 18-35 years who had recovered from COVID-19. The chain combines TRBV21-1 with TRBJ2-3; the table assigns TRBD1, which was not confirmed against the DNA. TRBV21-1 is classified as a pseudogene. Sequencing used PBMCs or T cells enriched from blood (not recorded which). CDR3 amino acids: CASSCRQGGFGTDTQYF. The CDR3 DNA sequence: TGTGCCAGCAGCTGTAGACAGGGAGGTTTTGGCACAGATACGCAGTATTTT.